This TCR beta chain was sequenced for a study of CD8 T cells in ankylosing spondylitis. Whole-study results and caveats: Disease-linked clones bore a CD8+ phenotype, appearing relatively rarely in peripheral blood. In reactive arthritis synovial fluid and blood, some motif variants had been reported before. Reportedly, matched ankylosing spondylitis synovial fluid was significantly enriched for disease-linked clones.

Worth noting for this clonotype: Its antigen is unknown.

5'-RACE, quantitative and with molecular barcodes, yielded the TCR beta libraries. TCRdb reprocessed the 5' RACE reads with MiXCR, giving one entry per CDR3 protein. In the table there are 250,000 to 400,000 distinct CDR3 sequences, approximately 10% of which are singletons. Germline-derived CDR1 and CDR2 are SGDLS and YYNGEE. The CDR3 totals 12 residues. V was clipped by 0 bases and J by 15 bases, with 13 bases between them. Input material: blood, either unsorted or a sorted T cell fraction (not recorded which). The sequence was obtained from a female donor with ankylosing spondylitis or in good health (not recorded which). The genes are TRBV9 and TRBJ2-1, with a possible D match to TRBD2 (5 bases). The CDR3 DNA is TGTGCCAGCAGCGTAGGATCTAGCTCTCCGTTCTTC. This codes for CASSVGSSSPFF. Full variable domain (remainder filled in from reference TRBV9 and TRBJ2-1): DSGVTQTPKHLITATGQRVTLRCSPRSGDLSVYWYQQSLDQGLQFLIQYYNGEERAKGNILERFSAQQFPDLHSELNLSSLELGDSALYFCASSVGSSSPFFGPGTRLTVL.